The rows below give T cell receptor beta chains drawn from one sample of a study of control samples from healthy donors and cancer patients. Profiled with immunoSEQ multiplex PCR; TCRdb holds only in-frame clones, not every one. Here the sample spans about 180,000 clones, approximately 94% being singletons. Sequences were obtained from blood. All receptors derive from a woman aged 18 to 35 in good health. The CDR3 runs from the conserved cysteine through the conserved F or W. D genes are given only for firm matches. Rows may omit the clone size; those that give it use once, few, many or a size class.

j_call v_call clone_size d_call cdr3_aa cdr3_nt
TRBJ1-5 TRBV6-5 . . CASSYSRDQPQHF TGTGCCAGCAGTTACTCCAGGGATCAGCCCCAGCATTTT
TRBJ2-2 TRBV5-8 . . CASSLRGRNTGELFF TGTGCCAGCAGCTTGCGCGGCAGGAACACCGGGGAGCTGTTTTTT
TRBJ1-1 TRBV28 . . CASSLGSPTEAFF TGTGCCAGCAGTTTAGGCAGCCCCACTGAAGCTTTCTTT
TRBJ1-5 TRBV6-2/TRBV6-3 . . CASSRGRILGQPQHF TGTGCCAGCAGCCGGGGACGCATTCTTGGGCAGCCCCAGCATTTT
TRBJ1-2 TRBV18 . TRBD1 CASSPRDRVRSGYTF TGTGCCAGCTCGCCCAGGGACAGGGTCCGGTCCGGCTACACCTTC
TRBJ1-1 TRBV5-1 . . CASSSRTALNTEAFF TGCGCCAGCAGCTCTCGAACAGCATTGAACACTGAAGCTTTCTTT
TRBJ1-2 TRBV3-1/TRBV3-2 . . CASSHSRGARGYTF TGTGCCAGCAGCCATTCGAGGGGGGCGCGTGGCTACACCTTC
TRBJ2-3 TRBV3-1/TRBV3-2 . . CASSQGARDTQYF TGTGCCAGCAGCCAAGGCGCGCGAGATACGCAGTATTTT
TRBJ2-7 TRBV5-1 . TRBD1 CASRPGTVTSYEQYF TGCGCCAGCAGACCTGGGACAGTAACCTCCTACGAGCAGTACTTC
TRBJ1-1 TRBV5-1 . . CASSSTIQPTEAFF TGCGCCAGCAGTAGTACCATTCAACCGACTGAAGCTTTCTTT
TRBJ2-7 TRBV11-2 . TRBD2 CASSVRTSGYEQYF TGTGCCAGCAGCGTACGGACTAGCGGCTACGAGCAGTACTTC
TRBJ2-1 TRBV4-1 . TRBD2 CASSLPSTSGGIYNEQFF TGCGCCAGCAGCCTACCTTCGACTAGCGGGGGGATCTACAATGAGCAGTTCTTC
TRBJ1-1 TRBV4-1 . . CASSQGRDESGNTEAFF TGCGCCAGCAGCCAGGGCCGGGACGAGTCAGGAAACACTGAAGCTTTCTTT
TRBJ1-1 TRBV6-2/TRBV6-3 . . CASSIRPYTEAFF TGTGCCAGCAGCATTCGACCGTACACTGAAGCTTTCTTT
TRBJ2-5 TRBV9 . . CASSVGQQETQYF TGTGCCAGCAGCGTAGGGCAACAAGAGACCCAGTACTTC
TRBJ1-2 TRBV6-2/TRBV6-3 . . CASSTLRANYGYTF TGTGCCAGCAGTACCCTAAGGGCCAACTATGGCTACACCTTC
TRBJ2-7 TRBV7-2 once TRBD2 CASSLGGRFYEQYF TGTGCCAGCAGCTTAGGCGGGAGGTTCTACGAGCAGTACTTC
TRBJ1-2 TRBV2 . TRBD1 CASSPDRGRNGYTF TGTGCCAGCAGTCCCGACAGGGGTCGGAATGGCTACACCTTC
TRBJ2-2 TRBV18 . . CASSPGVTNTGELFF TGTGCCAGCTCACCAGGGGTGACGAACACCGGGGAGCTGTTTTTT
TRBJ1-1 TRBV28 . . CASSNPSIGNTEAFF TGTGCCAGCAGTAATCCATCAATAGGGAACACTGAAGCTTTCTTT
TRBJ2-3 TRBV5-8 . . CASSLGISDTQYF TGTGCCAGCAGCTTGGGTATCTCAGATACGCAGTATTTT
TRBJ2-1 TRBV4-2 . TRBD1 CASSQGEHRDSEQFF TGTGCCAGCAGCCAAGGGGAACACAGGGACAGTGAGCAGTTCTTC
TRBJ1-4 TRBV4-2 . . CASSQNGGARTEKLFF TGTGCCAGCAGCCAGAACGGGGGGGCCAGGACCGAAAAACTGTTTTTT
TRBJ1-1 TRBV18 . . CASSTEGGRTEAFF TGTGCCAGCTCCACCGAGGGGGGAAGGACTGAAGCTTTCTTT
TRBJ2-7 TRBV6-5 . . CASRSTGSSYEQYF TGTGCCAGCAGGTCGACAGGTAGCTCCTACGAGCAGTACTTC
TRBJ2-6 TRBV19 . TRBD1 CASSRFETGGVSGANVLTF TGTGCCAGTAGTAGATTTGAGACAGGGGGCGTCTCTGGGGCCAACGTCCTGACTTTC
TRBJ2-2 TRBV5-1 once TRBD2 CASSPGTTPVGELFF TGCGCCAGCAGTCCCGGGACTACCCCCGTTGGGGAGCTGTTTTTT
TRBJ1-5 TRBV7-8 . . CASSFRTGRNQPQHF TGTGCCAGCAGCTTCAGAACAGGGCGAAATCAGCCCCAGCATTTT
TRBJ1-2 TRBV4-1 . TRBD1 CASSQLPGQGDGYTF TGCGCCAGCAGCCAGCTCCCGGGACAGGGAGATGGCTACACCTTC
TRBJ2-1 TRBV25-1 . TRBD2 CASSEADGRALGEQFF TGTGCCAGCAGTGAAGCCGACGGGAGGGCCTTAGGTGAGCAGTTCTTC
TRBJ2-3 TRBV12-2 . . CASRLGRGSTDTQYF TGTGCAAGTCGCCTCGGACGGGGGAGCACAGATACGCAGTATTTT
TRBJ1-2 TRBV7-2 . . CASSLVGGGSYGYTF TGTGCCAGCAGCTTAGTGGGGGGAGGGAGCTATGGCTACACCTTC
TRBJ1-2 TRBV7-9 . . CASSLIGEIDGYTF TGTGCCAGCAGCTTAATAGGGGAAATCGATGGCTACACCTTC
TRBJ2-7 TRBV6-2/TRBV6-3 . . CASSYLDGITYEQYF TGTGCCAGCAGTTACCTAGACGGGATTACTTACGAGCAGTACTTC
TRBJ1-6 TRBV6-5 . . CASSYEGRGSLHF TGTGCCAGCAGTTACGAGGGGCGGGGATCCCTCCACTTT
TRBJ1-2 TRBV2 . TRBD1 CASSARTGRSGYTF TGTGCCAGCAGCGCCCGGACAGGGAGAAGTGGCTACACCTTC
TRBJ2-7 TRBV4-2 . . CASSQDFGLSEQYF TGTGCCAGCAGCCAAGATTTTGGATTGAGCGAGCAGTACTTC
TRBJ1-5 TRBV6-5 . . CASSYGGNQPQHF TGTGCCAGCAGTTACGGGGGAAATCAGCCCCAGCATTTT
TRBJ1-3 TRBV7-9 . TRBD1 CASSAPGQGENTIYF TGTGCCAGCAGCGCACCGGGACAGGGAGAAAACACCATATATTTT
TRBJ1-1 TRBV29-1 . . CSSHRTEAFF TGCAGCTCCCACCGCACTGAAGCTTTCTTT
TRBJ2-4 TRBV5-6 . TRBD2 CASSQGLSGGQGIQYF TGTGCCAGCAGCCAGGGACTATCGGGAGGTCAAGGCATTCAGTACTTC
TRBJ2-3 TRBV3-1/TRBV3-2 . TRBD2 CASSQSGGGQYF TGTGCCAGCAGCCAAAGCGGCGGGGGGCAATATTTT
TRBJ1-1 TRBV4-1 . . CASSQVGSEAFF TGCGCCAGCAGCCAAGTAGGGTCTGAAGCTTTCTTT
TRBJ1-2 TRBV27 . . CASSLDIRGLGSPYGYTF TGTGCCAGCAGTTTAGACATTCGGGGCTTGGGCAGCCCTTATGGCTACACCTTC
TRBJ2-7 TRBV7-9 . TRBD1 CASSSDPNDMTGGNEQYF TGTGCCAGCAGCTCCGACCCGAACGATATGACAGGGGGCAACGAGCAGTACTTC
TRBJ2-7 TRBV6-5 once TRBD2 CASSRTSGREQYF TGTGCCAGCAGCCGGACTAGCGGGAGAGAGCAGTACTTC
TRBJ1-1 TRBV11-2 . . CASSLVGLEAFF TGTGCCAGCAGCTTAGTGGGTCTTGAAGCTTTCTTT
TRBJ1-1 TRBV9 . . CASTVHGTLNTEAFF TGTGCCAGCACCGTACACGGCACCCTGAACACTGAAGCTTTCTTT
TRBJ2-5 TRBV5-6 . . CASSFGETQYF TGTGCCAGCAGCTTCGGTGAGACCCAGTACTTC
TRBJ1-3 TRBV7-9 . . CASSLQLSGNTIYF TGTGCCAGCAGCTTACAGTTATCTGGAAACACCATATATTTT
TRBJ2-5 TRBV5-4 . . CASSWMGKTQYF TGTGCCAGCAGCTGGATGGGGAAGACCCAGTACTTC
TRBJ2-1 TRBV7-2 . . CASSLDINEQFF TGTGCCAGCAGCTTGGACATCAATGAGCAGTTCTTC
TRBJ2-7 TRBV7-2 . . CASSRGRVDEQYF TGTGCCAGCAGCAGAGGACGTGTCGACGAGCAGTACTTC
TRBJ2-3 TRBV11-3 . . CASSLVPLSTDTQYF TGTGCCAGCAGCTTAGTCCCCTTAAGCACAGATACGCAGTATTTT
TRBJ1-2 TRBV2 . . CASNERQVGYTF TGTGCCAGCAATGAACGACAGGTTGGCTACACCTTC